The 28 T cell receptor beta chains below come from one sample, sequenced in a study of beta chain features in type 1 diabetes. As every portion of the isolated RNA was reverse transcribed, the sequencing read expressed TCRB transcripts. The protocol was immunoSEQ multiplex PCR, while the TCRdb copy is restricted to in-frame clones and leaves out a portion. The repertoire holds 300,000 to 400,000 clones, 10% to 15% seen once, with 0.015% to 0.02% in the top ten. The specimen sequenced was naive CD4+ T cells from blood. The receptors derive from a man aged 18 to 30 in good health.

This clone has a handful of counts. The chain employs TRBV29-1 and TRBJ1-1, with a possible D match to TRBD1 (6 bases). Trimming removed 8 bases from V and 1 base from J, with 14 bases in between. The CDR3 sequence is 13 residues long. CDR1 and CDR2 (germline): SQVTM, ANQGSEA. The CDR3 loop reads CSIRTTGNTEAFF. For the CDR3, the DNA is TGCAGCATCCGCACGACAGGGAACACTGAAGCTTTCTTT.

The chain has TRBV10-3 and TRBJ1-1; tentative D call: TRBD1 (5 bases). The V and J ends lost 10 bases and 11 bases respectively, with 23 bases between them. The CDR3 runs 13 residues. Germline lookup yields CDR1 ENHRY and CDR2 SYGVKD. The CDR3 is CATIPVGGLVAFF. The CDR3 nucleotides read TGTGCCACGATCCCAGTTGGGGGACTGGTGGCTTTCTTT.

This clone occurred a few times. The CDR3 reads CASSVGTSRNTEAFF. The CDR3 region has the DNA TGTGCCAGCAGCGTAGGGACTTCTAGGAACACTGAAGCTTTCTTT. The chain uses TRBV9 and TRBJ1-1; D unclear. This CDR3 is 15 amino acids long. Germline loops: CDR1 SGDLS, CDR2 YYNGEE. V lost 0 bases and J lost 1, with 10 bases in between.

The chain uses TRBV7-6 and TRBJ2-7, with TRBD1 identical over 9 bases. The V and J ends lost 5 bases and 3 bases, in that order; junction bases with no gene match: 5. Germline lookup yields CDR1 SGHVS and CDR2 FNYEAQ. The CDR3 totals 14 residues. Here the CDR3 reads CASSPPGQGYEQYF. CDR3 DNA sequence: TGTGCCAGCAGCCCCCCGGGACAGGGCTACGAGCAGTACTTC.

This clone was seen a handful of times. This rearrangement joins TRBV29-1 to TRBJ1-1, with a weak D call TRBD1 (6 bases). CDR1 SQVTM and CDR2 ANQGSEA come from the germline V gene. Between the trimmed V and J ends, which lost 4 bases and 5 bases, there was a span of 11 bases. The CDR3 sequence is 12 residues long. The CDR3 reads CSVVWGRTEAFF. The CDR3, as DNA: TGCAGCGTTGTCTGGGGGCGGACTGAAGCTTTCTTT. Using reference TRBV29-1 and TRBJ1-1 for the parts outside the CDR3, the full variable domain is SAVISQKPSRDICQRGTSLTIQCQVDSQVTMMFWYRQQPGQSLTLIATANQGSEATYESGFVIDKFPISRPNLTFSTLTVSNMSPEDSSIYLCSVVWGRTEAFFGQGTRLTVV.

This clone turned up a few times. The chain uses TRBV28 and TRBJ1-1, with 8 positions matching TRBD1. Germline V lookup: CDR1 MDHEN, CDR2 SYDVKM. The CDR3 loop spans 14 amino acids. The trim removed 5 bases at V and 1 base at J, leaving 3 bases unmatched. Written as DNA, the CDR3 is TGTGCCAGCAGTCGGACAGGGAAGAACACTGAAGCTTTCTTT. Amino acids: CASSRTGKNTEAFF.

This clone was counted a few times. The V and J genes are TRBV25-1 and TRBJ2-1; possible D gene TRBD1, 6 bases. The CDR3 runs 11 residues. Deletions cut 8 bases from V and 10 bases from J, with 12 bases between. Germline CDR1 MGHDK, CDR2 SYGVNS. The CDR3 DNA sequence: TGTGCCAGCGGACGGGACACAGAGCAGTTCTTC. Translated, it gives CASGRDTEQFF.

This chain connects TRBV2 to TRBJ1-4; 7 nucleotides align to TRBD1. CDR1 and CDR2 (germline): SNHLY, FYNNEI. This CDR3 has 13 residues. Trimming removed 5 bases from V and 8 bases from J; junction bases left unmatched: 5. The CDR3 DNA is TGTGCCAGCAGTCGGGACAGAAGGGAAAAACTGTTTTTT. This gives the protein CASSRDRREKLFF.

This clone was seen more than once but under ten times. The chain recombines TRBV10-3 with TRBJ2-7, with D possibly being TRBD1 (5 bases). Germline CDR1 ENHRY, CDR2 SYGVKD. The CDR3 consists of 13 residues. Trimming took off 6 bases at V and 2 bases at J, with 11 bases between the two ends. The CDR3 DNA follows: TGTGCCATCAGGCAGCAGGGCCCCTACGAGCAGTACTTC. Its protein product is CAIRQQGPYEQYF.

V gene TRBV4-3 combines with J gene TRBJ2-3; tentatively, D is TRBD2 (5 bases). The CDR3 is 15 residues long. Germline V gene data show CDR1 as LGHNA and CDR2 as YSLEER. Trimming took 0 bases from V and 3 from J, leaving 10 bases between them. The CDR3 region is CASSQDSGGTDTQYF. In DNA form, the CDR3 reads TGCGCCAGCAGCCAAGATTCGGGCGGGACAGATACGCAGTATTTT.

This chain uses TRBV5-8 with TRBJ2-7; 9 bases are shared with TRBD2. This CDR3 spans 15 amino acids. CDR1 is SGHTS and CDR2 is YDEGEE in the germline V gene. Losses at the gene ends were 7 bases for V and 2 bases for J; bases not matched to a gene: 10. The CDR3 DNA is TGTGCCAGCGGACTGTTTGCGGGAGGGCCCTACGAGCAGTACTTC. Amino acid sequence: CASGLFAGGPYEQYF.

This clone was counted only a few times. This sequence joins TRBV29-1 and TRBJ1-1; D call uncertain. V was shortened by 1 base and J by 0 bases, with 9 bases between the two germline ends. The CDR3 is 14 residues long. Germline V lookup: CDR1 SQVTM, CDR2 ANQGSEA. This CDR3 reads CSVEGRYMNTEAFF. In nucleotides, the CDR3 is TGCAGCGTTGAAGGCAGATACATGAACACTGAAGCTTTCTTT.

The chain uses TRBV5-4 and TRBJ2-3; D perhaps matches TRBD2 (5 bases). The CDR3 consists of 17 residues. CDR1 and CDR2 from the germline V gene are SGHNT and YYREEE (reference sequence). Deletions cut 0 bases from V and 2 bases from J, with 16 bases between. For the CDR3, the DNA is TGTGCCAGCAGCTTGGAAATGGTGGCGGGCCTCACAGATACGCAGTATTTT. It is translated as CASSLEMVAGLTDTQYF.

This clone was detected a few times. The CDR3, as DNA: TGTGCCAGCAGCTTAGGCGGACAGTACAGGGGCTACACCTTC. Translation gives CASSLGGQYRGYTF. The chain joins TRBV13 to TRBJ1-2; maybe TRBD1 (6 bases). The V end was cut by 0 bases, the J end by 8 bases, with 13 bases between. The CDR3 spans 14 residues. CDR1 and CDR2 (germline): PRHDT, FYEKMQ (reference sequence). Supplemented by reference TRBV13 and TRBJ1-2, the full variable domain reads AAGVIQSPRHLIKEKRETATLKCYPIPRHDTVYWYQQGPGQDPQFLISFYEKMQSDKGSIPDRFSAQQFSDYHSELNMSSLELGDSALYFCASSLGGQYRGYTFGSGTRLTVV.

This chain joins TRBV15 and TRBJ2-1; 9 bases are shared with TRBD2. Unmatched junction bases numbered 7, after V lost 0 bases and J lost 1 base. The length of the CDR3 is 18 residues. Looked up from germline, CDR1 is LNHNV and CDR2 is YYDKDF (reference sequence). The CDR3 DNA sequence: TGTGCCACCAGCAGAGACCTAGCGGGGATGGTGTCCTACAATGAGCAGTTCTTC. Translated: CATSRDLAGMVSYNEQFF. The complete variable domain, with remaining parts taken from reference TRBV15 and TRBJ2-1, reads DAMVIQNPRYQVTQFGKPVTLSCSQTLNHNVMYWYQQKSSQAPKLLFHYYDKDFNNEADTPDNFQSRRPNTSFCFLDIRSPGLGDTAMYLCATSRDLAGMVSYNEQFFGPGTRLTVL.

This clone has more than one count but fewer than ten. This chain uses TRBV9 with TRBJ2-7; perhaps TRBD1 as D (6 bases). V was clipped by 0 bases and J by 4 bases, with 14 bases between them. Germline lookup yields CDR1 SGDLS and CDR2 YYNGEE. The CDR3 extends over 15 amino acids. This chain's CDR3 is CASSVEGDLYYEQYF. DNA for the CDR3: TGTGCCAGCAGCGTAGAGGGGGACCTCTATTACGAGCAGTACTTC.

This clone occurred once. The gene calls are TRBV15 and TRBJ2-5; 8 bases match TRBD1. Per the germline V gene, CDR1 is LNHNV and CDR2 is YYDKDF (reference sequence). The CDR3 runs to 15 residues. The V gene end was trimmed by 5 bases and the J gene end by 5 bases; junction bases not matched to a gene: 10. The CDR3 DNA sequence: TGTGCCACCAGCCGTCGCGGACAGGGTAGGGAGACCCAGTACTTC. Its translation is CATSRRGQGRETQYF.

This clone was found a few times. V and J are TRBV7-2 and TRBJ2-7; D is unclear. V lost 4 bases and J 0 bases, leaving 4 bases between the germline ends. CDR3 size: 12 residues. In germline, CDR1 is SGHTA, CDR2 FQGNSA. The CDR3 loop reads CASSSFSYEQYF. CDR3 nucleotide sequence: TGTGCCAGCAGCTCCTTCTCCTACGAGCAGTACTTC.

This clone was counted only a few times. This chain uses TRBV5-6 with TRBJ2-7; a weak D match, TRBD1 (6 bases). V lost 4 bases, J lost 3 bases, and 20 bases lay in between. The CDR3 totals 16 residues. Germline loops: CDR1 SGHDT, CDR2 YYEEEE. Here the CDR3 DNA reads TGTGCCAGCAGCCCCTACCATCGGACAGCCTACTACGAGCAGTACTTC. Its translation is CASSPYHRTAYYEQYF.

The rearrangement joins TRBV28 to TRBJ2-7; possibly TRBD1 for D (6 bases). The CDR3 covers 14 residues. The germline CDR1 and CDR2 sequences are MDHEN and SYDVKM. V lost 6 bases and J lost 5, with 17 bases in between. The CDR3 here is CASRPGQILHEQYF. The CDR3 DNA is TGTGCCAGCAGACCGGGACAAATCCTCCACGAGCAGTACTTC.

This sequence joins TRBV18 and TRBJ2-7; D not certain. CDR1 and CDR2 from the germline V gene are KGHSH and LQKENI. V shed 0 bases and J shed 3 bases, with 9 bases lying between them. The CDR3 extends over 14 amino acids. The CDR3 loop is CASSPPSQIYEQYF. The CDR3 bases are TGTGCCAGCTCACCACCGTCCCAGATCTACGAGCAGTACTTC.

With respect to this clone: This specimen includes other DNA sequences encoding the same CDR3. The chain links TRBV6-5 to TRBJ2-1; D is unclear. This CDR3 contains 11 residues. The V end was cut by 6 bases, the J end by 4 bases, with 4 bases between. Germline CDR1 is MNHEY and CDR2 is SVGAGI. CDR3 protein: CASRTYNEQFF. For the CDR3, the DNA is TGTGCCAGCAGGACTTACAATGAGCAGTTCTTC.

This clone occurred a few times. J is TRBJ2-3 and V is TRBV7-9; 10 bases are shared with TRBD2. The V gene end was trimmed by 4 bases and the J gene end by 1 base; junction bases not matched to a gene: 2. CDR1 is SEHNR and CDR2 is FQNEAQ in the germline V gene (reference sequence). The length of the CDR3 is 15 residues. In DNA form, the CDR3 reads TGTGCCAGCAGCTCCGGGACTAGCGGCACAGATACGCAGTATTTT. Translated: CASSSGTSGTDTQYF. The full variable domain, completed using reference TRBV7-9 and TRBJ2-3, is DTGVSQNPRHKITKRGQNVTFRCDPISEHNRLYWYRQTLGQGPEFLTYFQNEAQLEKSRLLSDRFSAERPKGSFSTLEIQRTEQGDSAMYLCASSSGTSGTDTQYFGPGTRLTVL.

In this sample, this clone turned up a few times. V gene TRBV6-5 combines with J gene TRBJ2-7; perhaps TRBD2 as D (6 bases). The germline V gene encodes CDR1 MNHEY and CDR2 SVGAGI. The CDR3 loop spans 15 amino acids. With 5 bases removed from V and 2 bases from J, the gap between germline ends came to 16 bases. This chain's CDR3 is CASSPLGGRPYEQYF. DNA of the CDR3: TGTGCCAGCAGTCCCCTCGGGGGACGGCCCTACGAGCAGTACTTC.

This clone was found many times. V and J are TRBV7-9 and TRBJ1-6, with no clear D. Germline-derived CDR1 and CDR2 are SEHNR and FQNEAQ (reference sequence). The CDR3 consists of 13 residues. Trimming left V 1 base short and J 8 bases short, with 6 bases between. CDR3 sequence (DNA): TGTGCCAGCAGCTTAGTCTCCTATTCACCCCTCCACTTT. Encoded protein: CASSLVSYSPLHF.

The rearrangement links TRBV6-5 to TRBJ2-3; the match to TRBD2 covers 10 bases. The CDR3 loop spans 14 amino acids. Germline CDR1 and CDR2: MNHEY and SVGAGI. J gave up 7 bases and V 10 bases, and 11 bases lay outside the gene matches. The CDR3 DNA is TGTGCCACGCGAGCGGGGGGGCGCCTCCATACGCAGTATTTT. Protein sequence: CATRAGGRLHTQYF.

The chain couples TRBV7-7 to TRBJ2-1; D may be TRBD1 (6 bases). This CDR3 has 17 amino acids. The germline gives CDR1 SSHAT, CDR2 FNYEAQ (reference sequence). V dropped 1 base and J dropped 7 bases, with 20 bases sitting between them. In DNA form, the CDR3 reads TGTGCCAGCAGCTTAGATCTACGGCAGGGGTGGGGGAATGAGCAGTTCTTC. This codes for CASSLDLRQGWGNEQFF.

This clone has a handful of counts. The chain joins TRBV9 to TRBJ1-6, with 7 nucleotides matching TRBD1. The trim removed 2 bases at V and 8 bases at J, leaving 1 base unmatched. The germline gives CDR1 SGDLS, CDR2 YYNGEE. The CDR3 consists of 13 residues. In DNA, the CDR3 is TGTGCCAGCAGCGTTGGACAGGATTCACCCCTCCACTTT. Translated: CASSVGQDSPLHF.